The clone carrying this TCR beta chain has a handful of counts. Its antigen is currently unknown. The source of the sample is a study of response to subunit inactivated influenza vaccine. From germline, CDR1 is MNHNS and CDR2 SASEGT. V dropped 6 bases and J dropped 2 bases, with 13 bases sitting between them. The CDR3 totals 15 residues. Study findings and constraints: There was a suggestion from the authors that each seasonal influenza vaccination recruits few new T cells.

MiXCR was run by TCRdb on the RT-PCR reads, yielding one entry per CDR3 protein. The data show approximately 530,000 distinct CDR3 sequences, 7.6% seen once. This chain uses TRBV6-1 with TRBJ2-2, with D possibly TRBD2 on 6 matching bases. Material: PBMCs from blood, obtained less than 30 months after vaccination. The receptor comes from a man between 50 and 75 years old who received an inactivated influenza vaccine. CDR3 nucleotide sequence: TGTGCCAGCAGGAGTGGGAGGCTAAACACCGGGGAGCTGTTTTTT. It translates to CASRSGRLNTGELFF.